This T cell receptor beta chain emerged from a study of cytomegalovirus exposure and HLA in healthy donors. Overall study results and limits: An apparent linkage of common viral pathogens to several of the most significant clusters emerged in a later analysis. CMV serostatus was the only recorded immune exposure for donors.

In germline, CDR1 is SGHRS, CDR2 YFSETQ. V was pared by 0 bases and J by 4 bases, with 7 bases between. CDR3 length: 14 residues. Amplification used 60 Vbeta primers and 13 Jbeta primers. Original data processing: A later analysis counted about 80 million unique TCR beta chains, 10 million to 12 million shared. TCRdb keeps only in-frame clones here, not all; method: immunoSEQ multiplex PCR. V, J and clone size reflect that table, while D and trimming were determined from the DNA. The specimen's table records more than 45,000 clones. To note about this clone: Antigen: not known.

The receptor was isolated from a male donor in good health and CMV-seronegative. This rearrangement joins TRBV5-1 to TRBJ1-4; weak D call: TRBD1 (5 bases). Sample: PBMCs. CDR3 in amino acids: CASSLAGGNEKLFF. The CDR3 DNA reads TGCGCCAGCAGCTTGGCCGGGGGTAATGAAAAACTGTTTTTT.